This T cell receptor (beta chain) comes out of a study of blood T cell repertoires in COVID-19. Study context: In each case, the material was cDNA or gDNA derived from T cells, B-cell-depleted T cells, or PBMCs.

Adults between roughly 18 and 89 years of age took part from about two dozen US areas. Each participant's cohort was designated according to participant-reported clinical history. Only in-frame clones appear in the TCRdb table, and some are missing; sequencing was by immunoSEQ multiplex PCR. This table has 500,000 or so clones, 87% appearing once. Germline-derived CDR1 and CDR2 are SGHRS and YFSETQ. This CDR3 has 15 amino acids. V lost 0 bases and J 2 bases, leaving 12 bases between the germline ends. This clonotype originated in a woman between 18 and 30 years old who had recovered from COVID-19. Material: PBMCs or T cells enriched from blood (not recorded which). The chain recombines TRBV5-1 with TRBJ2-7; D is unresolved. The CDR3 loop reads CASSLGTVQTYEQYF. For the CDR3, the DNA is TGCGCCAGCAGCTTGGGTACAGTACAAACCTACGAGCAGTACTTC.